This T cell receptor beta chain appears in the sequencing data of a study of cytomegalovirus exposure and HLA in healthy donors. Findings and caveats of the study: Indistinguishable V segments, including TRBV6-2 and TRBV6-3, were excluded. Segments of the TCR beta V type were, in most cases, productive about 87% or about 30% of the time in an earlier analysis.

V was shortened by 3 bases and J by 0 bases, with 10 bases between the two germline ends. The CDR3 is 15 amino acids. In germline, CDR1 is MGHDK, CDR2 SYGVNS. Amplification used 60 Vbeta primers and 13 Jbeta primers. Sequencing was performed with immunoSEQ multiplex PCR; in TCRdb, only in-frame clones are kept and a portion is missing. Among about 110,000 clones listed, 70% to 85% were seen once. Details on this clone: Antigen unknown.

The sequenced sample was PBMCs. The source is a man in his sixties in good health and CMV-seronegative. V is TRBV25-1 and J is TRBJ2-3, with D possibly being TRBD2 (6 bases). CDR3 amino acids: CASSEAGTSTDTQYF. The CDR3 DNA sequence: TGTGCCAGCAGTGAGGCGGGGACGAGCACAGATACGCAGTATTTT. Combining the CDR3 with reference TRBV25-1 and TRBJ2-3 gives the whole variable domain EADIYQTPRYLVIGTGKKITLECSQTMGHDKMYWYQQDPGMELHLIHYSYGVNSTEKGDLSSESTVSRIRTEHFPLTLESARPSHTSQYLCASSEAGTSTDTQYFGPGTRLTVL.